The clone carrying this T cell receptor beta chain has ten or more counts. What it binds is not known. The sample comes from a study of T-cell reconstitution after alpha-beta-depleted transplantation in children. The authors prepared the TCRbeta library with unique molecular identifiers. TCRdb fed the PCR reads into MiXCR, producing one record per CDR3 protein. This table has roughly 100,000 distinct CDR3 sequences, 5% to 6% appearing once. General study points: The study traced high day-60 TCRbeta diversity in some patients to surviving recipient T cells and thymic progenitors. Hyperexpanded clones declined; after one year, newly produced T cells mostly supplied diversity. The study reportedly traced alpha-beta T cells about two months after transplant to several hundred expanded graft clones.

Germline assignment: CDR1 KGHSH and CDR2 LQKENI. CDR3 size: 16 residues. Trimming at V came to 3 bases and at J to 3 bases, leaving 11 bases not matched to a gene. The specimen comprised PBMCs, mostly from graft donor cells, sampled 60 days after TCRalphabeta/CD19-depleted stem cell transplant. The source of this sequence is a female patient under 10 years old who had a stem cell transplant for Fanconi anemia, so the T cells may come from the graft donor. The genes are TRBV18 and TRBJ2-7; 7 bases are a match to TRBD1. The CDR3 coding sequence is TGTGCCAGCTCACCGAAAGGGACAGCTTTTGTCTACGAGCAGTACTTC. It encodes CASSPKGTAFVYEQYF.